Listed here is a single TCR beta chain. What it recognizes is unknown. One end of the junction varies from germline; a read error may be responsible. This entry is derived from a study of T cells in Graves' hyperthyroidism and ophthalmopathy. Study results and caveats: Blood also showed most of the thyroid clonotypes that were expanded above 0.001.

From germline, CDR1 is MDHEN and CDR2 SYDVKM. This CDR3 region has 18 residues. Amplification of TCR beta CDR3 regions was performed using RNA transcripts as template. RT-PCR in the first round (using the HTBI primer set) targeted the TCR CDR3. A single record per CDR3 protein comes from TCRdb applying MiXCR to the multiplex PCR reads. In the table there are more than 300,000 distinct CDR3 sequences, roughly 13% of which are singletons. The material sequenced was blood. This TCR came from a young woman with Graves' hyperthyroidism. The chain employs TRBV28 and TRBJ1-6; D is uncertain. In nucleotides, the CDR3 is TGTGGCAGCAGTTCGAGGGAAACACAGTATAGCTATAATTCACCCCTCCACTTT. Translated: CGSSSRETQYSYNSPLHF.